A single sample is the source of the 21 T cell receptor beta chains below, sequenced in a study of cytomegalovirus exposure and HLA in healthy donors. Amplification used 60 Vbeta primers and 13 Jbeta primers. Sequencing used immunoSEQ multiplex PCR; TCRdb keeps in-frame clones, though not all of them. The table lists approximately 170,000 clones, 80% of them singletons. Material: PBMCs. Receptors originate from a man aged 18 to 29 in good health and CMV-seropositive.

The chain combines TRBV18 with TRBJ2-7, with 8 bases identical to TRBD2. The CDR3 covers 14 residues. Germline V gene data show CDR1 as KGHSH and CDR2 as LQKENI. Losses at the gene ends were 0 bases for V and 6 bases for J; bases not matched to a gene: 4. For the CDR3, the DNA is TGTGCCAGCTCACCACCGGGGACTAGGGGCGAGCAGTACTTC. Translation gives CASSPPGTRGEQYF.

The rearrangement uses TRBV4-1 and TRBJ1-2; 7 positions agree with TRBD1. Germline V lookup: CDR1 MGHRA, CDR2 YSYEKL. The CDR3 runs to 14 residues. The V and J ends lost 1 base and 8 bases, in that order; junction bases with no gene match: 7. CDR3 sequence (DNA): TGCGCCAGCAGCCAAGCTACAGGGGTCGCCGGCTACACCTTC. Amino acids: CASSQATGVAGYTF.

The chain is built from TRBV7-8 and TRBJ2-7; no clear D gene. The CDR3 is 12 residues long. Germline V CDR1 and CDR2: SGHVS, FQNEAQ. V was cut by 3 bases and J by 3 bases, with 6 bases left in between. The CDR3 DNA reads TGTGCCAGCAGCTTTACGGGCTACGAGCAGTACTTC. It specifies CASSFTGYEQYF.

V and J are TRBV9 and TRBJ1-1, with D tentatively TRBD1 (6 bases). The ends were cut back, 2 bases at V and 7 bases at J, with 15 bases in the middle. The CDR3 has 14 amino acids. Germline CDR1 and CDR2: SGDLS and YYNGEE. The CDR3 loop is CASSVVPGHREAFF. The CDR3 coding sequence is TGTGCCAGCAGCGTGGTACCGGGACACCGTGAAGCTTTCTTT.

The chain has TRBV11-2 and TRBJ2-7, with a possible D match to TRBD2 (6 bases). Trimming removed 1 base at V and 6 bases at J, with 13 bases between. Germline V gene data show CDR1 as SGHAT and CDR2 as FQNNGV. The CDR3 totals 14 residues. For the CDR3, the DNA is TGTGCCAGCAGCTTAGGAGCCGCGCGGGGCGAGCAGTACTTC. Translated: CASSLGAARGEQYF.

The chain joins TRBV19 to TRBJ2-4; D might be TRBD1 (6 bases). Between the trimmed V and J ends, which lost 5 bases and 8 bases, there was a span of 19 bases. Per the germline V gene, CDR1 is LNHDA and CDR2 is SQIVND (reference sequence). The CDR3 length is 15 residues. The DNA of the CDR3 is TGTGCCAGTAGTCACAGGGCGGGTATTCGGGACATTCAGTACTTC. Its protein product is CASSHRAGIRDIQYF. The full variable domain, rest sourced from reference TRBV19 and TRBJ2-4, is DGGITQSPKYLFRKEGQNVTLSCEQNLNHDAMYWYRQDPGQGLRLIYYSQIVNDFQKGDIAEGYSVSREKKESFPLTVTSAQKNPTAFYLCASSHRAGIRDIQYFGAGTRLSVL.

The table lists this clone with a count of one. An end of the junction differs from the germline gene, which may be a read error. The V gene is TRBV15, the J gene TRBJ1-1, with 7 bases fitting TRBD1. CDR3 length: 11 residues. Germline CDR1 reads LNHNV; CDR2 reads YYDKDF (reference sequence). The CDR3 coding sequence is TGTGCCACCAGCGGCGGACTGGACAGGACCTTT. Encoded protein: CATSGGLDRTF.

The V and J genes are TRBV30 and TRBJ1-1; 10 bases are a match to TRBD1. CDR1 and CDR2 from the germline V gene are GTSNPN and SVGIG (reference sequence). V was pared by 6 bases and J by 6 bases, with 13 bases of the junction left unmatched. This CDR3 is built from 15 residues. The CDR3 bases are TGTGCCTGCCGGGACAGGGGCGGTTATACGGCTGAAGCTTTCTTT. Encoded protein: CACRDRGGYTAEAFF.

This sequence joins TRBV25-1 and TRBJ2-1; no reliable D call. Germline lookup yields CDR1 MGHDK and CDR2 SYGVNS. The CDR3 contains 14 residues. V gave up 3 bases and J gave up 3 bases, with 9 bases separating them. The CDR3 sequence: CASSDWADYNEQFF. CDR3 in DNA: TGTGCCAGCAGTGATTGGGCCGACTACAATGAGCAGTTCTTC. The complete variable domain, with remaining parts taken from reference TRBV25-1 and TRBJ2-1, reads EADIYQTPRYLVIGTGKKITLECSQTMGHDKMYWYQQDPGMELHLIHYSYGVNSTEKGDLSSESTVSRIRTEHFPLTLESARPSHTSQYLCASSDWADYNEQFFGPGTRLTVL.

The genes are TRBV7-2 and TRBJ1-4; D not resolved. Germline values: CDR1 SGHTA, CDR2 FQGNSA. Trimming took 4 bases from V and 3 from J, leaving 12 bases between them. This CDR3 spans 15 amino acids. As DNA, the CDR3 is TGTGCCAGCAGCTCGCAATCAGCGGCTAATGAAAAACTGTTTTTT. Its translation is CASSSQSAANEKLFF.

The rearrangement uses TRBV27 and TRBJ2-5; D perhaps matches TRBD2 (7 bases). Per the germline V gene, CDR1 is MNHEY and CDR2 is SMNVEV (reference sequence). V lost 5 bases, J lost 4 bases, and 20 bases lay in between. The CDR3 is 16 amino acids. The CDR3 is CASSVLVGGLGETQYF. The DNA of the CDR3 is TGTGCCAGCAGTGTGCTAGTGGGGGGGCTGGGAGAGACCCAGTACTTC.

The chain recombines TRBV15 with TRBJ1-1, with 7 bases aligning to TRBD1. The CDR3 contains 11 residues. After removal of 8 bases from V and 4 bases from J, the junction contained 1 base not matched to a gene. CDR1 is LNHNV and CDR2 is YYDKDF in the germline V gene (reference sequence). The CDR3: CATAGGTEAFF. In nucleotides, the CDR3 is TGTGCCACCGCAGGGGGCACTGAAGCTTTCTTT.

The V call is TRBV4-3, the J call TRBJ2-7; D may be TRBD1 (6 bases). Trimming removed 3 bases at V and 0 bases at J, with 9 bases between. The CDR3 spans 14 residues. Germline V lookup: CDR1 LGHNA, CDR2 YSLEER. CDR3 DNA: TGCGCCAGCAGCCAGACAGGTCGCTCCTACGAGCAGTACTTC. This encodes CASSQTGRSYEQYF.

J is TRBJ1-2 and V is TRBV5-6; TRBD1 is a possible D gene (6 bases). CDR3 length equals 14 residues. The V end lost 4 bases, the J end lost 4 bases, and 14 bases lay between the germline ends. Germline lookup yields CDR1 SGHDT and CDR2 YYEEEE. CDR3 amino acids: CASSMGTSFYGYTF. Written as DNA, the CDR3 is TGTGCCAGCAGCATGGGGACATCCTTCTATGGCTACACCTTC.

This chain uses TRBV11-3 with TRBJ2-5; 7 nucleotides agree with TRBD1. Germline V gene data show CDR1 as SGHNT and CDR2 as YENEEA. The CDR3 is 14 residues long. V was clipped by 4 bases and J by 7 bases; unmatched bases: 9. Here the CDR3 reads CASSSGQPGGTQYF. The CDR3 DNA sequence: TGTGCCAGCAGCTCGGGACAGCCGGGCGGGACCCAGTACTTC. The full variable domain, completed using reference TRBV11-3 and TRBJ2-5, is EAGVVQSPRYKIIEKKQPVAFWCNPISGHNTLYWYLQNLGQGPELLIRYENEEAVDDSQLPKDRFSAERLKGVDSTLKIQPAELGDSAVYLCASSSGQPGGTQYFGPGTRLLVL.

V and J are TRBV27 and TRBJ2-7; 9 positions match TRBD2. In germline, CDR1 is MNHEY, CDR2 SMNVEV (reference sequence). There are 15 residues in the CDR3. V shed 0 bases and J 3 bases; nucleotides not matched to a gene: 3. The CDR3 nucleotides read TGTGCCAGCAGTTTATCTGGGACTAGCCGCTACGAGCAGTACTTC. Residues: CASSLSGTSRYEQYF.

Only one count was recorded for this clone. The chain combines TRBV28 with TRBJ2-5; D unresolved. Germline V gives CDR1 MDHEN, CDR2 SYDVKM. V was cut by 6 bases and J by 1 base, with 15 bases left in between. The length of the CDR3 is 15 residues. CDR3 loop: CASSRLESIQETQYF. In DNA form, the CDR3 reads TGTGCCAGCAGCCGACTGGAGAGTATCCAAGAGACCCAGTACTTC.

The rearrangement joins TRBV28 to TRBJ2-7; D is perhaps TRBD2 (5 bases). From germline, CDR1 is MDHEN and CDR2 SYDVKM. V dropped 5 bases and J dropped 1 base, with 12 bases sitting between them. CDR3 length: 14 amino acids. The CDR3, as DNA: TGTGCCAGCAGTCTCGCGGGTGTTTCCTACGAGCAGTACTTC. This gives the protein CASSLAGVSYEQYF.

V gene TRBV14 combines with J gene TRBJ2-7; TRBD1 aligns across 7 bases. The length of the CDR3 is 18 residues. The germline gives CDR1 SGHDN, CDR2 FVKESK. Germline trimming cut 2 bases from V and 1 base from J; bases unmatched to any gene: 14. The CDR3 sequence: CASSQRYGEGAKSYEQYF. CDR3 coding DNA: TGTGCCAGCAGCCAAAGATACGGTGAGGGGGCTAAGTCCTACGAGCAGTACTTC.

The rearrangement links TRBV6-5 to TRBJ2-7; D perhaps matches TRBD2 (5 bases). The length of the CDR3 is 16 residues. Germline assignment: CDR1 MNHEY and CDR2 SVGAGI. With 0 bases removed from V and 0 bases from J, the gap between germline ends came to 12 bases. CDR3 amino acids: CASSYSPLRASYEQYF. The CDR3 DNA sequence: TGTGCCAGCAGTTACTCGCCTCTGAGGGCCTCCTACGAGCAGTACTTC.

The rearrangement joins TRBV2 to TRBJ2-1; 7 nucleotides line up with TRBD1. The CDR3 extends over 15 amino acids. V trimming: 2 bases; J trimming: 7 bases; junction bases outside the gene matches: 8. CDR1 and CDR2 from the germline V gene are SNHLY and FYNNEI. CDR3 in amino acids: CASSEPRQGGNEQFF. In nucleotides, the CDR3 is TGTGCCAGCAGTGAACCTAGACAGGGTGGGAATGAGCAGTTCTTC.